These 7 T cell receptor beta chains share one sample of origin, sequenced in a study of T-cell reconstitution after alpha-beta-depleted transplantation in children (TCRdb year 2016). In the paper's terms, the time point label means: day 60 (about 2 months) after transplantation. The treatment or condition tag for this specimen amounts to: allogeneic hematopoietic cell transplantation with graft depleted of TCRalphabeta T cells and CD19 B cells. The protocol used for the library was PCR. The sample was run on an Illumina HiSeq 2500. Molecular barcoding was employed in the preparation of TCR libraries, with unique molecular identifiers being used to normalize TCRbeta repertoire quantification. TCRdb passed the public sequencing reads through fastp at Q25 and MiXCR, retaining productive beta sequences. Here each entry gathers all rows of one CDR3 protein and keeps the most common genes and DNA. Here the sample has over 100,000 distinct CDR3 sequences; less than 6% occur a single time. The ten largest clones take up 6% to 7% of the sample.

Sequencing was performed on PBMCs, mostly from graft donor cells, taken 60 days after TCRalphabeta/CD19-depleted stem cell transplant. Receptors originate from a female patient between 2 and 10 years old who had a stem cell transplant for Fanconi anemia, so the T cells may come from the graft donor.

V usage is TRBV5-1 and J usage is TRBJ2-3; no firm D call. V lost 0 bases and J lost 3, with 11 bases in between. Germline values: CDR1 SGHRS, CDR2 YFSETQ. The CDR3 extends over 15 amino acids. The CDR3 loop reads CASSLALQQTDTQYF. The CDR3 nucleotides read TGCGCCAGCAGCTTGGCACTTCAGCAGACAGATACGCAGTATTTT.

This clonotype was recorded many times. Written as DNA, the CDR3 is TGTGCCACCGCCAACGCGGGACAGGGTATCACAGATACGCAGTATTTT. Translating it yields CATANAGQGITDTQYF. The chain couples TRBV24-1 to TRBJ2-3; 9 bases are a match to TRBD1. The CDR3 consists of 16 residues. V shed 9 bases, J shed 2 bases, and the junction held 11 bases outside the gene matches. Germline V CDR1 and CDR2: KGHDR, SFDVKD.

This clonotype was seen at least ten times. V gene TRBV7-2 combines with J gene TRBJ2-3; D not resolved. Deletions cut 5 bases from V and 5 bases from J, with 8 bases between. Looked up from germline, CDR1 is SGHTA and CDR2 is FQGNSA. The CDR3 sequence is 12 residues long. The CDR3 is CASSPYIDTQYF. The CDR3 DNA sequence: TGTGCCAGCAGCCCCTACATAGATACGCAGTATTTT.

Many counts were recorded for this clonotype. The V gene is TRBV3-1, the J gene TRBJ2-7; possible D gene TRBD1, 6 bases. V shed 2 bases and J shed 10 bases, with 9 bases lying between them. The germline V gene has CDR1 LGHDT and CDR2 YNNKEL (reference sequence). The CDR3 runs 11 residues. The CDR3 DNA sequence: TGTGCCAGCAGCCAAAACAGGGACCAGTACTTC. Translated, it gives CASSQNRDQYF.

V and J are TRBV28 and TRBJ2-5, with 8 bases identical to TRBD2. V lost 6 bases and J lost 4; bases outside the gene matches: 4. The CDR3 covers 13 residues. The V gene's germline CDR1 is MDHEN and CDR2 SYDVKM. The CDR3 reads CASRLSGRETQYF. In DNA, the CDR3 is TGTGCCAGCAGGCTCAGCGGGAGAGAGACCCAGTACTTC.

The chain carries TRBV7-2 and TRBJ1-2; D call uncertain. V was clipped by 1 base and J by 7 bases, with 13 bases between them. Germline CDR1 is SGHTA and CDR2 is FQGNSA. This CDR3 spans 14 amino acids. DNA of the CDR3: TGTGCCAGCAGCTTAGAGGCAGCCTTACTTGGCTACACCTTC. It translates to CASSLEAALLGYTF.

Only a few counts were recorded for this clonotype. The rearrangement uses TRBV20-1 and TRBJ1-3, with TRBD1 identical over 11 bases. This CDR3 has 13 amino acids. The trim removed 3 bases at V and 8 bases at J, leaving 3 bases unmatched. Germline V lookup: CDR1 DFQATT, CDR2 SNEGSKA (reference sequence). The CDR3 nucleotides read TGCAGTGCTAGGGACAGGGGGCGAGACACCATATATTTT. As protein: CSARDRGRDTIYF.